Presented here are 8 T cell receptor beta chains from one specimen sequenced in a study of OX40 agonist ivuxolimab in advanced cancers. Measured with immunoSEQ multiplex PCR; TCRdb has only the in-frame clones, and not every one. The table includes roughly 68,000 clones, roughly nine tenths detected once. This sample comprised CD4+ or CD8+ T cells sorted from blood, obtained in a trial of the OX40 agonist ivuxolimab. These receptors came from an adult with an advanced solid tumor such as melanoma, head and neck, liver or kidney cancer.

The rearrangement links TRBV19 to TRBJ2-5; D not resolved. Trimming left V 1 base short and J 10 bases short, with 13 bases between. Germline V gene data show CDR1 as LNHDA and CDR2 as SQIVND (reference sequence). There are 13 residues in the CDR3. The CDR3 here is CASSIVPYSGQYF. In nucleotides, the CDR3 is TGTGCCAGTAGTATAGTCCCTTATTCCGGCCAGTACTTC.

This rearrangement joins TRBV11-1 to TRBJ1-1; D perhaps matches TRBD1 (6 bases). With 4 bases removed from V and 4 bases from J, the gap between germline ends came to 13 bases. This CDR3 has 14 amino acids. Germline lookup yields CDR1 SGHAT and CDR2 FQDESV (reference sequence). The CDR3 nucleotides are TGTGCCAGCAGCTCCGACGGAGGGGGCACTGAAGCTTTCTTT. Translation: CASSSDGGGTEAFF.

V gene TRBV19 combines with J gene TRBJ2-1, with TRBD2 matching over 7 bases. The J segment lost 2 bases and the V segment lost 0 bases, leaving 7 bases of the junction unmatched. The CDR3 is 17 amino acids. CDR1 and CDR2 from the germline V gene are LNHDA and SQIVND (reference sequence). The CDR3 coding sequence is TGTGCCAGTAGTATAGACGCGGGAGCTCGTCCCTACAATGAGCAGTTCTTC. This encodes CASSIDAGARPYNEQFF. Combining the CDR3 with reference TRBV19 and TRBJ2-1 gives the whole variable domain DGGITQSPKYLFRKEGQNVTLSCEQNLNHDAMYWYRQDPGQGLRLIYYSQIVNDFQKGDIAEGYSVSREKKESFPLTVTSAQKNPTAFYLCASSIDAGARPYNEQFFGPGTRLTVL.

The CDR3 DNA reads TGCGCCAGCAGCCAAGCTTTTCAGGGGAATGAGCAGTTCTTC. Its protein is CASSQAFQGNEQFF. The rearrangement uses TRBV4-1 and TRBJ2-1; TRBD1 might be the D (6 bases). V was cut by 1 base and J by 7 bases, with 11 bases left in between. CDR1 is MGHRA, CDR2 YSYEKL, per germline. This CDR3 spans 14 amino acids.

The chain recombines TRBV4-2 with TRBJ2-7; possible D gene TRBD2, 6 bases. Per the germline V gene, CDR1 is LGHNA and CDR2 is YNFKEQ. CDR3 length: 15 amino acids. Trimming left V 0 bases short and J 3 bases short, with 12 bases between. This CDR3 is CASSQERGGFYEQYF. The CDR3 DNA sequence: TGTGCCAGCAGCCAAGAAAGGGGAGGATTCTACGAGCAGTACTTC.

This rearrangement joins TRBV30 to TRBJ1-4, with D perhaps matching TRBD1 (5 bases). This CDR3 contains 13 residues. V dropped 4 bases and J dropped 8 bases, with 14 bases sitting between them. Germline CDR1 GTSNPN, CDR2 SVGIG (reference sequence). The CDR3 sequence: CAWNLRGLEKLFF. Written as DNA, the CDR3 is TGTGCCTGGAATCTACGGGGCCTAGAAAAACTGTTTTTT.

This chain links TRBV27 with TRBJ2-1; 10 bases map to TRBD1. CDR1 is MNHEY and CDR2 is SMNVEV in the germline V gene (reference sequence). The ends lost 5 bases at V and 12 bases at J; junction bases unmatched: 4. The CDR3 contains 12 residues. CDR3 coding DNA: TGTGCCAGCAGTCAGACAGGGGGCGGGCAGTTCTTC. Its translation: CASSQTGGGQFF.

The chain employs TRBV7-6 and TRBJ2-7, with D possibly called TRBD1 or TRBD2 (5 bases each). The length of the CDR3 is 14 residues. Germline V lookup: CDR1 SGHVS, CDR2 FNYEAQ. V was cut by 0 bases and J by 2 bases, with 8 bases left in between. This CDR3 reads CASSLAGETYEQYF. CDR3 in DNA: TGTGCCAGCAGCTTAGCGGGGGAAACCTACGAGCAGTACTTC.